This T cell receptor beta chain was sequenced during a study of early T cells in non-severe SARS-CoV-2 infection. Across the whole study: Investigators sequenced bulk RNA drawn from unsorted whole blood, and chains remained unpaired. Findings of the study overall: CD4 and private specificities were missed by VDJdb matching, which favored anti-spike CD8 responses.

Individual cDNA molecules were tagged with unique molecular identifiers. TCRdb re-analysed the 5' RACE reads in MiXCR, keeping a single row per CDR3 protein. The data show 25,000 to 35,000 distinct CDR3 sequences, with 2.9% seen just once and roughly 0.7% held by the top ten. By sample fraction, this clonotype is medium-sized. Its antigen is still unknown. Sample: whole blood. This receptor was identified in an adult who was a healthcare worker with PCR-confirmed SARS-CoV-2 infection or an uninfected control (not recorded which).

The DNA for the CDR3 is TGTGCCAGCAGCCTGGGACTAGCGGGGGACGTGACCCAGTACTTC. This gives the protein CASSLGLAGDVTQYF. V and J are TRBV7-2 and TRBJ2-5; 14 bases fit TRBD2. V shed 5 bases and J 7 bases; nucleotides not matched to a gene: 6. The germline V gene has CDR1 SGHTA and CDR2 FQGNSA. The CDR3 extends over 15 amino acids.